The 4 T cell receptor beta chains listed next were all sequenced from one sample in a study of siplizumab effects on memory and regulatory T cells. Libraries were prepared by immunoSEQ multiplex PCR; TCRdb keeps only in-frame clonotypes and omits some of them. This sample has around 100,000 clones, with around 92% found just once. The source material was CD4+ T cells sorted from blood. The receptors were gathered from a human donor in good health. Some clones in this sample may be carry-over from other donors' samples.

The genes are TRBV28 and TRBJ2-7; D is perhaps TRBD1 (6 bases). The CDR3 has 16 residues. Between the trimmed V and J ends, which lost 4 bases and 2 bases, there was a span of 18 bases. Germline V CDR1 and CDR2: MDHEN, SYDVKM. CDR3 coding DNA: TGTGCCAGCAGTTCTCGCATACAGGGTGGAACCTACGAGCAGTACTTC. The encoded protein is CASSSRIQGGTYEQYF.

V gene TRBV7-8 combines with J gene TRBJ2-1, with a tentative D call TRBD2 (6 bases). CDR1 is SGHVS and CDR2 is FQNEAQ in the germline V gene. This CDR3 comprises 16 residues. V lost 4 bases to trimming and J lost 5 bases, with 18 bases between them. In DNA, the CDR3 is TGTGCCAGCAGCTCCTCTAGCGCATCTAACCACAATGAGCAGTTCTTC. As protein: CASSSSSASNHNEQFF.

This clone was detected only once. V is TRBV7-8 and J is TRBJ2-5; 9 nucleotides align to TRBD2. TRBJ2-7 explains the end of the DNA better; the J call may be wrong. This CDR3 has 16 residues. CDR1 SGHVS and CDR2 FQNEAQ come from the germline V gene. This CDR3 reads CASSLALSSGVYEQYF. The DNA of the CDR3 is TGTGCCAGCAGCTTAGCGCTGTCTAGCGGGGTCTACGAGCAGTACTTC.

Worth noting for this clone: Within the sample, other DNA sequences also encode this same CDR3. This chain uses TRBV7-8 with TRBJ2-5, with D unresolved. The CDR3 extends over 11 amino acids. Germline V CDR1 and CDR2: SGHVS, FQNEAQ. With 3 bases removed from V and 2 bases from J, the gap between germline ends came to 1 base. The CDR3 sequence is CASSFQETQYF. CDR3 nucleotide sequence: TGTGCCAGCAGCTTTCAAGAGACCCAGTACTTC.